This T cell receptor (beta chain) was captured by sequencing in a study of blood T cells in healthy people across ages. Germline V gene lookup returns CDR1 DFQATT and CDR2 SNEGSKA (reference sequence). The CDR3 covers 15 residues. Combining a sample-barcoded 5' primer with a J-beta primer mix, a second PCR ran for about 6 to 12 cycles. TCRdb processed the 5' RACE reads anew with MiXCR; each CDR3 protein has one entry. The table includes 850,000 to 950,000 distinct CDR3 sequences, less than 35% detected once. In the case of this clonotype: A much larger clone lies one base from this, so it may be a read error.

Sequenced: blood. The genes are TRBV20-1 and TRBJ1-6; D perhaps matches TRBD1 (6 bases). The TCR comes from an elderly woman in good health. This CDR3 reads CSAIADSNYNSPPHF. CDR3 in DNA: TGCAGTGCTATTGCGGACAGCAACTATAATTCACCCCCCCACTTT.